Detailed here is one TCR beta chain. The data stem from a study of blood T cell repertoires in COVID-19. About the research overall: Researchers got acute and convalescent COVID-19 samples from the United States, Italy and Spain.

How the authors handled the data: Amplified reference gene primers provided the basis for estimating nucleated cell counts. Here immunoSEQ multiplex PCR was the method, and the copy in TCRdb shows in-frame clones only, minus some. V and J calls and clone size come straight from that table; D and trimming were deduced from the DNA. The repertoire includes roughly 280,000 clones, roughly 83% of them detected once, and about 4.5% sits in the top ten. The sequence derives from a man aged 55 to 70 who had recovered from COVID-19. The sample consisted of peripheral blood.

CDR3 residues: CASSTQRTSGGGTGELFF. The CDR3 DNA follows: TGTGCCAGCAGCACCCAACGGACTAGCGGGGGGGGCACCGGGGAGCTGTTTTTT. The chain uses TRBV7-6 and TRBJ2-2, with TRBD2 matching over 15 bases. The CDR3 loop spans 18 amino acids. The germline V gene encodes CDR1 SGHVS and CDR2 FNYEAQ. After removal of 5 bases from V and 4 bases from J, the junction contained 8 bases not matched to a gene.